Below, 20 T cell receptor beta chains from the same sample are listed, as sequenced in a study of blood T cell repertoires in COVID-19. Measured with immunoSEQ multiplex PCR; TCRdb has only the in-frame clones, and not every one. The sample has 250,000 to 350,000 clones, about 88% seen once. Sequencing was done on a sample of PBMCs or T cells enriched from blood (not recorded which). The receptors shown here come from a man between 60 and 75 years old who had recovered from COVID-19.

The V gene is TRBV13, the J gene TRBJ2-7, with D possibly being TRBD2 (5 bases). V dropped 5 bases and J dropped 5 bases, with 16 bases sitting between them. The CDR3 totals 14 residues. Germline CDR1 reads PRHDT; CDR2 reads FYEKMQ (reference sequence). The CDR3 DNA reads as TGTGCCAGCAGCCGGACTCCGGGTAACCACGAGCAGTACTTC. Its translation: CASSRTPGNHEQYF.

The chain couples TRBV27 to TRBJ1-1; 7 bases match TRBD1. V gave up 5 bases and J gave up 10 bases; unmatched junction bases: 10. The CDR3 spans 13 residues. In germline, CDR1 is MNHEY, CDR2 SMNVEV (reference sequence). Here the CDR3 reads CASSKDRVGLAFF. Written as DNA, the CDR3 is TGTGCCAGCAGTAAAGACAGGGTTGGATTAGCTTTCTTT.

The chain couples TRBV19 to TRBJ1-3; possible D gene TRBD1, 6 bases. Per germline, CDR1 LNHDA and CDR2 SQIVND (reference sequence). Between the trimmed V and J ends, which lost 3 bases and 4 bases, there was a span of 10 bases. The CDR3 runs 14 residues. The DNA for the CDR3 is TGTGCCAGTAGTATCCGGGGGGCCGGAAACACCATATATTTT. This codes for CASSIRGAGNTIYF.

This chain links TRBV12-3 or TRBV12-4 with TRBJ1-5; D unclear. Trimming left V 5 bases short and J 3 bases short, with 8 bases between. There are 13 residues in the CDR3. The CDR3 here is CASSAVINQPQHF. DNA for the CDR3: TGTGCCAGCAGTGCAGTAATCAATCAGCCCCAGCATTTT.

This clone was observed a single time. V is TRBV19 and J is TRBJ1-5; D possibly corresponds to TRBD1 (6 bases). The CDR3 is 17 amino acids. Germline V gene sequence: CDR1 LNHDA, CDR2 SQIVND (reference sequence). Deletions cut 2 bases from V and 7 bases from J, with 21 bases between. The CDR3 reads CASSIRQGQDGRQPQHF. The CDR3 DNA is TGTGCCAGTAGTATACGTCAGGGGCAGGACGGTAGACAGCCCCAGCATTTT.

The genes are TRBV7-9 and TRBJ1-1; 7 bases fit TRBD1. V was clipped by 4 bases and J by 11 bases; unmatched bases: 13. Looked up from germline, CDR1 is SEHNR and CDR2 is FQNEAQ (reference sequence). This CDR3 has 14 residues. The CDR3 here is CASSYQPTTGEAFF. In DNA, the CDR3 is TGTGCCAGCAGCTACCAACCCACCACAGGGGAGGCTTTCTTT.

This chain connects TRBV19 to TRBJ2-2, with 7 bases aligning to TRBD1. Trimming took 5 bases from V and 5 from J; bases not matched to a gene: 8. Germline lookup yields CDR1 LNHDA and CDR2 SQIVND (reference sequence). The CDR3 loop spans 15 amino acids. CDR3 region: CASSVGGRRTGELFF. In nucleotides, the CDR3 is TGTGCCAGTAGTGTAGGGGGCCGACGTACCGGGGAGCTGTTTTTT.

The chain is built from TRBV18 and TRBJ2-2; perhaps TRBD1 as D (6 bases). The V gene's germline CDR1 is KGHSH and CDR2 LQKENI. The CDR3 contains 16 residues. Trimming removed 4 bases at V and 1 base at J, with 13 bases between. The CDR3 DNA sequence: TGTGCCAGCTCACTTTCCGGGACACAGAACACCGGGGAGCTGTTTTTT. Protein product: CASSLSGTQNTGELFF.

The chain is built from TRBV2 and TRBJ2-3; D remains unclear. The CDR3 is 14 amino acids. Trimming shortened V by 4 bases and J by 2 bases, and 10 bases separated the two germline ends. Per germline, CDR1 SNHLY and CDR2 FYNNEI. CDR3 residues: CASSVGGVTDTQYF. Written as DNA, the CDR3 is TGTGCCAGCAGTGTAGGTGGAGTCACAGATACGCAGTATTTT.

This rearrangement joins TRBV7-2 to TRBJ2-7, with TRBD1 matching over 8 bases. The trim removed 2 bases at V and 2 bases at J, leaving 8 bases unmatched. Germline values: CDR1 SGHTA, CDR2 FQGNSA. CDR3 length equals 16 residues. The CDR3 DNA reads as TGTGCCAGCAGCTTACTCCCCGGACAGGGTACCTACGAGCAGTACTTC. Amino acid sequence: CASSLLPGQGTYEQYF.

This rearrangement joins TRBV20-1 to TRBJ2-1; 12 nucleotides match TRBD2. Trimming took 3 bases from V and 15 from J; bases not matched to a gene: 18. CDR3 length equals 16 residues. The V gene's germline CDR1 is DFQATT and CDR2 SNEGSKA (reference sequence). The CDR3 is CSASSPLAGGPGALFF. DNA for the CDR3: TGCAGTGCTAGTAGTCCCCTAGCGGGAGGGCCGGGAGCGCTGTTCTTC.

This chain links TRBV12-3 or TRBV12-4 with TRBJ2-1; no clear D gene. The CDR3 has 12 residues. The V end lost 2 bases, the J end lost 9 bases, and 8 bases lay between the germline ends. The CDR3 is CASSLYLGEQFF. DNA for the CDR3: TGTGCCAGCAGTTTATACCTCGGTGAGCAGTTCTTC.

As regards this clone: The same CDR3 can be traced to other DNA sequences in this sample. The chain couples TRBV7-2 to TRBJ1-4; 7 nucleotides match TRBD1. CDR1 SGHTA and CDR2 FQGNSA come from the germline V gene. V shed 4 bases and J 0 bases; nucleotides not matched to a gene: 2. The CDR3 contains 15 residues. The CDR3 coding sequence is TGTGCCAGCAGCTCCCAGGGGGCAACTAATGAAAAACTGTTTTTT. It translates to CASSSQGATNEKLFF.

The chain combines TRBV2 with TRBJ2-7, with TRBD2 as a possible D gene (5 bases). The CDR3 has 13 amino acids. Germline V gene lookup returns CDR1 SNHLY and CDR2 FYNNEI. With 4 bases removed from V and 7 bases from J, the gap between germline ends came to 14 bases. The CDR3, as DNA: TGTGCCAGCAGTGGACACCCCTCGGGGGAGCAGTACTTC. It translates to CASSGHPSGEQYF. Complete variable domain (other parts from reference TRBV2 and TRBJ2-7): EPEVTQTPSHQVTQMGQEVILRCVPISNHLYFYWYRQILGQKVEFLVSFYNNEISEKSEIFDDQFSVERPDGSNFTLKIRSTKLEDSAMYFCASSGHPSGEQYFGPGTRLTVT.

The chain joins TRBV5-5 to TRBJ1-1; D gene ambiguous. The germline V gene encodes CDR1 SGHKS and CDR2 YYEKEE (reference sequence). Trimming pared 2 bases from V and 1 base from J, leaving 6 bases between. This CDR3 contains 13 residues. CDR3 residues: CASSFVSNTEAFF. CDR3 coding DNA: TGTGCCAGCAGCTTTGTCTCGAACACTGAAGCTTTCTTT.

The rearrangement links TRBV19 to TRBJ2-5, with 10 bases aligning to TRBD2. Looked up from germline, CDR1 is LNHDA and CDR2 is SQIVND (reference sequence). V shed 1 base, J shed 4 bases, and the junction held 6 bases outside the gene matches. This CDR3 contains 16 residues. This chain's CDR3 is CASSIVPSGGRETQYF. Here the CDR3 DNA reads TGTGCCAGTAGTATAGTCCCTAGCGGGGGTCGAGAGACCCAGTACTTC.

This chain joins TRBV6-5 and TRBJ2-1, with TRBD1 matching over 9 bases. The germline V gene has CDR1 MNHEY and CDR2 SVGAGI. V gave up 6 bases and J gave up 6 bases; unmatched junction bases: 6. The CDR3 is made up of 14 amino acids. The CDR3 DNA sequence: TGTGCCAGCAGCCCGGGACAGGGCATCAATGAGCAGTTCTTC. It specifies CASSPGQGINEQFF.

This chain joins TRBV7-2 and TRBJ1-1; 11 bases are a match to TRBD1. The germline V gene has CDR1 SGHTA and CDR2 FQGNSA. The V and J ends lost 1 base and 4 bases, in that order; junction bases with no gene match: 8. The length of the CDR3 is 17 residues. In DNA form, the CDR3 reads TGTGCCAGCAGCTTAGAGGACAGGGGGCGCCCCGGCACTGAAGCTTTCTTT. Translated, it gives CASSLEDRGRPGTEAFF.

This CDR3 reads CASSLLVEQYF. In DNA, the CDR3 is TGTGCCAGCAGCCTATTGGTCGAGCAGTACTTC. The rearrangement joins TRBV12-3 or TRBV12-4 to TRBJ2-7; D gene unclear. This CDR3 has 11 amino acids. Trimming took off 6 bases at V and 6 bases at J, with 9 bases between the two ends.

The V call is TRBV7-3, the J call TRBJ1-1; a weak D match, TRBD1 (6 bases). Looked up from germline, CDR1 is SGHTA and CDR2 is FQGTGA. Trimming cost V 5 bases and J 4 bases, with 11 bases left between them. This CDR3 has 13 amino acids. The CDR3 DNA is TGTGCCAGCAGCCCAACAGGGAGCACTGAAGCTTTCTTT. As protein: CASSPTGSTEAFF.